The clone carrying this TCR beta chain showed up many times. Its matching antigen is unknown. The source of the sample is a study of CD8 T cells in ankylosing spondylitis. Study-level findings and limits: Within ankylosing spondylitis blood, a TCR beta motif made up of under 10 highly homologous variants appeared to be characteristic. Previously reported in reactive arthritis synovial fluid and blood were some of the motif variants. It was reported that disease-linked clones were significantly enriched in matched ankylosing spondylitis synovial fluid.

Molecular-barcoded quantitative 5'-RACE produced these TCR beta libraries. TCRdb reprocessed the 5' RACE reads with MiXCR, giving one entry per CDR3 protein. The sample yields some 140,000 distinct CDR3 sequences, 6% to 8.5% seen once. V gave up 6 bases and J gave up 7 bases, with 13 bases separating them. This CDR3 is 13 amino acids long. Germline CDR1 reads LNHDA; CDR2 reads SQIVND (reference sequence). V is TRBV19 and J is TRBJ1-5; D is perhaps TRBD1 (6 bases). This clonotype was sampled from a female donor with ankylosing spondylitis or in good health (not recorded which). Sequences were obtained from blood, either unsorted or a sorted T cell fraction (not recorded which). CDR3 sequence: CASSLQGYQPQHF. Written as DNA, the CDR3 is TGTGCCAGTAGCCTTCAGGGGTACCAGCCCCAGCATTTT.